One sample yielded the 15 T cell receptor beta chains listed below, sequenced in a study of shared clonotypes between healthy human individuals. Profiled with immunoSEQ multiplex PCR; TCRdb holds only in-frame clones, not every one. The sample shows 2 million to 2.5 million clones, under 95% of them seen only once. The sample consisted of naive CD4+ T cells from PBMCs. Subset: CD45RA+ positively selected. Receptors were obtained from a man younger than 35 in good health. Some clones in this sample may be carry-over from other donors' samples.

The CDR3 DNA is TGTGCCAGCAGCTTAGTAGATGAGACCCAGTACTTC. Translation: CASSLVDETQYF. This sequence joins TRBV11-2 and TRBJ2-5; D not certain. V lost 1 base and J 5 bases, leaving 5 bases between the germline ends. Germline V lookup: CDR1 SGHAT, CDR2 FQNNGV. CDR3 size: 12 residues.

This clone is a singleton in its sample. The chain carries TRBV18 and TRBJ2-7; 7 bases fit TRBD1. The germline V gene encodes CDR1 KGHSH and CDR2 LQKENI. The V and J ends lost 3 bases and 2 bases, in that order; junction bases with no gene match: 10. The CDR3 sequence is 16 residues long. CDR3: CASSPSTGTVAYEQYF. CDR3 nucleotide sequence: TGTGCCAGCTCACCTTCGACCGGGACAGTCGCCTACGAGCAGTACTTC.

The chain combines TRBV30 with TRBJ2-2; D is undetermined. The CDR3 is 12 amino acids. The germline gives CDR1 GTSNPN, CDR2 SVGIG (reference sequence). The germline V and J ends were trimmed by 5 bases and 6 bases, with 10 bases remaining between them. The DNA of the CDR3 is TGTGCCTGGGTTTGGAGTCCCGGGGAGCTGTTTTTT. Translated, it gives CAWVWSPGELFF.

J is TRBJ2-1 and V is TRBV30; D perhaps matches TRBD2 (6 bases). CDR1 and CDR2 from the germline V gene are GTSNPN and SVGIG (reference sequence). The V end lost 2 bases, the J end lost 6 bases, and 14 bases lay between the germline ends. The CDR3 has 14 residues. CDR3 nucleotide sequence: TGTGCCTGGAGTAATGGGGGGTACCTCAATGAGCAGTTCTTC. Amino acid sequence: CAWSNGGYLNEQFF.

A remark on this clone: At the DNA level, this CDR3 is encoded by other sequences in the same sample as well. This chain links TRBV7-2 with TRBJ2-1; 8 bases line up with TRBD1. The ends lost 5 bases at V and 0 bases at J; junction bases unmatched: 3. The CDR3 has 15 amino acids. The V gene's germline CDR1 is SGHTA and CDR2 FQGNSA. As DNA, the CDR3 is TGTGCCAGCAGCCGAACAGGGGGCTCCTACAATGAGCAGTTCTTC. The encoded protein is CASSRTGGSYNEQFF.

This clone has more than one count but fewer than ten. The J gene is TRBJ1-2, the V gene TRBV18, with no clear D. Trimming pared 0 bases from V and 0 bases from J, leaving 8 bases between. Germline loops: CDR1 KGHSH, CDR2 LQKENI. This CDR3 has 15 amino acids. The CDR3 spells CASSPPPGSNYGYTF. As DNA, the CDR3 is TGTGCCAGCTCACCACCTCCGGGGTCTAACTATGGCTACACCTTC.

V is TRBV27 and J is TRBJ2-1, with D perhaps matching TRBD2 (6 bases). Looked up from germline, CDR1 is MNHEY and CDR2 is SMNVEV (reference sequence). This CDR3 is 14 amino acids long. V lost 6 bases and J 6 bases, leaving 15 bases between the germline ends. In nucleotides, the CDR3 is TGTGCCAGCAGCCCATTACTAGCAAGCAATGAGCAGTTCTTC. It specifies CASSPLLASNEQFF.

A note on this clone: Other nucleotide sequences in the sample specify the same CDR3. The chain carries TRBV6-5 and TRBJ1-1; unclear D gene. The CDR3 contains 13 residues. Germline V gene lookup returns CDR1 MNHEY and CDR2 SVGAGI. V shed 2 bases and J shed 0 bases, with 4 bases lying between them. The CDR3 DNA reads as TGTGCCAGCAGTTACAGTTTGAACACTGAAGCTTTCTTT. This codes for CASSYSLNTEAFF.

The V call is TRBV30, the J call TRBJ2-1, with 11 bases matching TRBD1. In germline, CDR1 is GTSNPN, CDR2 SVGIG (reference sequence). The trim removed 3 bases at V and 7 bases at J, leaving 5 bases unmatched. CDR3 length equals 14 residues. The CDR3 DNA sequence: TGTGCCTGGAGGAGGACAGGGGGCAGGAATGAGCAGTTCTTC. It yields the protein CAWRRTGGRNEQFF. The complete variable domain, with remaining parts taken from reference TRBV30 and TRBJ2-1, reads SQTIHQWPATLVQPVGSPLSLECTVEGTSNPNLYWYRQAAGRGLQLLFYSVGIGQISSEVPQNLSASRPQDRQFILSSKKLLLSDSGFYLCAWRRTGGRNEQFFGPGTRLTVL.

The chain links TRBV30 to TRBJ2-7; the D gene is possibly TRBD1 (6 bases). The V and J ends lost 3 bases and 6 bases respectively, with 9 bases between them. The V gene's germline CDR1 is GTSNPN and CDR2 SVGIG (reference sequence). CDR3 length: 11 amino acids. CDR3 sequence: CAWRTGPEQYF. The DNA of the CDR3 is TGTGCCTGGAGAACAGGGCCCGAGCAGTACTTC. Looking up the rest from reference TRBV30 and TRBJ2-7 gives the full variable domain: SQTIHQWPATLVQPVGSPLSLECTVEGTSNPNLYWYRQAAGRGLQLLFYSVGIGQISSEVPQNLSASRPQDRQFILSSKKLLLSDSGFYLCAWRTGPEQYFGPGTRLTVT.

The rearrangement uses TRBV29-1 and TRBJ2-7, with D unclear. V was shortened by 3 bases and J by 7 bases, with 10 bases between the two germline ends. There are 11 residues in the CDR3. CDR1 is SQVTM, CDR2 ANQGSEA, per germline. CDR3 residues: CSVENQREQYF. The CDR3 DNA reads as TGCAGCGTTGAGAACCAACGAGAGCAGTACTTC.

V usage is TRBV6-1 and J usage is TRBJ1-5, with D perhaps matching TRBD1 (5 bases). Germline assignment: CDR1 MNHNS and CDR2 SASEGT. V lost 5 bases and J lost 6, with 17 bases in between. This CDR3 region has 15 residues. The CDR3 is CASSLAGGDLQPQHF. The CDR3 coding sequence is TGTGCCAGCAGTCTCGCTGGAGGGGATCTTCAGCCCCAGCATTTT.

The chain carries TRBV7-2 and TRBJ2-5, with D unresolved. This CDR3 spans 15 amino acids. Germline V CDR1 and CDR2: SGHTA, FQGNSA. V lost 5 bases and J lost 1, with 14 bases in between. In DNA form, the CDR3 reads TGTGCCAGCAGCCGAATATCGGCGTCCCAAGAGACCCAGTACTTC. It codes for CASSRISASQETQYF.

This clone appeared a few times. The chain carries TRBV6-5 and TRBJ1-1; a possible D gene is TRBD1 (5 bases). There are 11 residues in the CDR3. Trimming cost V 6 bases and J 6 bases, with 8 bases left between them. Germline V gives CDR1 MNHEY, CDR2 SVGAGI. The CDR3 region has the DNA TGTGCCAGCAGCCTCAGGGCTGAAGCTTTCTTT. It encodes CASSLRAEAFF.

In its sample, this clone was seen once. The rearrangement joins TRBV18 to TRBJ2-7, with 10 bases that match TRBD1. V lost 3 bases, J lost 0 bases, and 17 bases stayed unmatched. The CDR3 is 20 amino acids. Germline assignment: CDR1 KGHSH and CDR2 LQKENI. CDR3 residues: CASSPPLGGQGPHNSYEQYF. For the CDR3, the DNA is TGTGCCAGCTCACCTCCCTTGGGGGGACAGGGGCCACACAACTCCTACGAGCAGTACTTC. Combining the CDR3 with reference TRBV18 and TRBJ2-7 gives the whole variable domain NAGVMQNPRHLVRRRGQEARLRCSPMKGHSHVYWYRQLPEEGLKFMVYLQKENIIDESGMPKERFSAEFPKEGPSILRIQQVVRGDSAAYFCASSPPLGGQGPHNSYEQYFGPGTRLTVT.